Listed here are 23 T cell receptor beta chains from one sample, sequenced in a study of cytomegalovirus exposure and HLA in healthy donors. The PCR ran on 60 Vbeta and 13 Jbeta primers. Profiling relied on immunoSEQ multiplex PCR, and the TCRdb table lists in-frame clones only, not all of them. The table has about 180,000 clones, around 82% seen once. Sequencing was carried out using PBMCs. Receptors were obtained from a man aged 35-49 years in good health and CMV-seronegative.

This clone occurred a few times. Other DNA sequences of this sample code for an identical CDR3. The chain employs TRBV7-8 and TRBJ1-1; TRBD1 matches at 8 bases. The CDR3 length is 13 residues. V was pared by 5 bases and J by 4 bases, with 3 bases of the junction left unmatched. Germline lookup yields CDR1 SGHVS and CDR2 FQNEAQ. CDR3: CASSLTGGTEAFF. The CDR3 DNA reads as TGTGCCAGCAGCCTCACAGGGGGCACTGAAGCTTTCTTT.

The table lists this clone with a few counts. The gene calls are TRBV7-8 and TRBJ1-2, with TRBD1 matching 7 bases. This CDR3 is 15 amino acids long. With 5 bases clipped from V and 3 bases from J, the junction kept 9 bases outside the gene matches. Germline V CDR1 and CDR2: SGHVS, FQNEAQ. The CDR3 DNA follows: TGTGCCAGCAGCCCCCGGAAGCAGGGGGACTATGGCTACACCTTC. Protein sequence: CASSPRKQGDYGYTF.

This clone was counted only a few times. The chain links TRBV7-3 to TRBJ2-2; 9 positions agree with TRBD2. The CDR3 has 15 amino acids. Losses at the gene ends were 4 bases for V and 5 bases for J; bases not matched to a gene: 5. The germline V gene encodes CDR1 SGHTA and CDR2 FQGTGA. The CDR3 spells CASSSIAGVTGELFF. CDR3 nucleotides: TGTGCCAGCAGCTCAATAGCGGGAGTTACCGGGGAGCTGTTTTTT.

About this clone: The same CDR3 also results from other DNA sequences found in this sample. The V gene is TRBV6-5, the J gene TRBJ2-7; 11 positions agree with TRBD2. The length of the CDR3 is 15 residues. From germline, CDR1 is MNHEY and CDR2 SVGAGI. The V and J ends lost 0 bases and 4 bases, in that order; junction bases with no gene match: 2. The CDR3 DNA reads TGTGCCAGCAGTTACTCGACTAGCGGGGCTTACGAGCAGTACTTC. The encoded protein is CASSYSTSGAYEQYF.

V gene TRBV27 combines with J gene TRBJ1-1; D is possibly TRBD1 (5 bases). CDR1 MNHEY and CDR2 SMNVEV come from the germline V gene (reference sequence). This CDR3 is 13 amino acids long. With 5 bases removed from V and 4 bases from J, the gap between germline ends came to 11 bases. CDR3 DNA: TGTGCCAGCAGTCGGAGGGGAGGCACTGAAGCTTTCTTT. Translation gives CASSRRGGTEAFF.

This chain links TRBV4-3 with TRBJ1-5; TRBD1 might be the D (5 bases). Per germline, CDR1 LGHNA and CDR2 YSLEER. Trimming stripped 0 bases from V and 6 bases from J, with 9 bases between. The CDR3 totals 14 residues. In DNA form, the CDR3 reads TGCGCCAGCAGCCAAGACAGGGTTGTTCAGCCCCAGCATTTT. Amino acid sequence: CASSQDRVVQPQHF.

The chain carries TRBV11-3 and TRBJ2-1, with 13 bases aligning to TRBD2. This CDR3 spans 18 amino acids. The V and J ends lost 4 bases and 6 bases, in that order; junction bases with no gene match: 12. Germline loops: CDR1 SGHNT, CDR2 YENEEA. As DNA, the CDR3 is TGTGCCAGCAGCTATGACTGGGCAAGGACTAGCGGGAGCAATGAGCAGTTCTTC. This encodes CASSYDWARTSGSNEQFF.

The chain recombines TRBV9 with TRBJ2-7, with 7 bases matching TRBD2. Germline-derived CDR1 and CDR2 are SGDLS and YYNGEE. The CDR3 has 14 amino acids. V dropped 0 bases and J dropped 6; count of bases not matched to a gene: 6. The CDR3: CASSVEGTGGEQYF. DNA for the CDR3: TGTGCCAGCAGCGTAGAAGGGACGGGAGGCGAGCAGTACTTC.

CDR3 nucleotide sequence: TGTGCCAGCTCACCACCGGGACAGGGGGCTTCGGCGGGGGAGCTGTTTTTT. This gives the protein CASSPPGQGASAGELFF. The rearrangement links TRBV18 to TRBJ2-2, with TRBD1 identical over 12 bases. The V gene end was trimmed by 0 bases and the J gene end by 8 bases; junction bases not matched to a gene: 7. CDR1 is KGHSH and CDR2 is LQKENI in the germline V gene. This CDR3 has 17 residues. The full variable domain, its missing parts supplied by reference TRBV18 and TRBJ2-2, is NAGVMQNPRHLVRRRGQEARLRCSPMKGHSHVYWYRQLPEEGLKFMVYLQKENIIDESGMPKERFSAEFPKEGPSILRIQQVVRGDSAAYFCASSPPGQGASAGELFFGEGSRLTVL.

The sample holds a few counts of this clone. This rearrangement joins TRBV4-3 to TRBJ2-1; unclear D gene. Germline assignment: CDR1 LGHNA and CDR2 YSLEER. The CDR3 loop spans 15 amino acids. Trimming pared 1 base from V and 0 bases from J, leaving 7 bases between. The CDR3 DNA reads TGCGCCAGCAGCCAAGGAAAGAGCTCCTACAATGAGCAGTTCTTC. Its translation is CASSQGKSSYNEQFF.

The chain links TRBV19 to TRBJ2-5; D ambiguous. V dropped 7 bases and J dropped 1 base, with 10 bases sitting between them. The CDR3 length is 13 residues. CDR1 LNHDA and CDR2 SQIVND come from the germline V gene (reference sequence). CDR3 in DNA: TGTGCCAGTAATGGGCAGGCCCAAGAGACCCAGTACTTC. Its protein is CASNGQAQETQYF. Full variable domain (rest looked up from reference TRBV19 and TRBJ2-5): DGGITQSPKYLFRKEGQNVTLSCEQNLNHDAMYWYRQDPGQGLRLIYYSQIVNDFQKGDIAEGYSVSREKKESFPLTVTSAQKNPTAFYLCASNGQAQETQYFGPGTRLLVL.

This chain connects TRBV9 to TRBJ2-3; 9 bases line up with TRBD1. Germline assignment: CDR1 SGDLS and CDR2 YYNGEE. The CDR3 spans 16 residues. V shed 0 bases, J shed 4 bases, and the junction held 6 bases outside the gene matches. This chain's CDR3 is CASSVGGDRDPDTQYF. In nucleotides, the CDR3 is TGTGCCAGCAGCGTAGGTGGGGACAGGGATCCAGATACGCAGTATTTT.

The J gene is TRBJ2-3, the V gene TRBV5-4, with 7 bases fitting TRBD2. Germline V gene sequence: CDR1 SGHNT, CDR2 YYREEE (reference sequence). The CDR3 extends over 15 amino acids. Germline trimming cut 3 bases from V and 5 bases from J; bases unmatched to any gene: 9. The CDR3 is CASSSAGQRVDTQYF. The CDR3 DNA reads TGTGCCAGCAGCTCAGCGGGGCAAAGGGTAGATACGCAGTATTTT.

The V gene is TRBV4-1, the J gene TRBJ2-7; no clear D. The CDR3 is made up of 13 amino acids. The germline V gene has CDR1 MGHRA and CDR2 YSYEKL. The V gene lost 1 base and the J gene lost 5 bases, with 9 bases spanning the gap. CDR3 in amino acids: CASSQAGLHEQYF. DNA of the CDR3: TGCGCCAGCAGCCAAGCAGGTCTTCACGAGCAGTACTTC.

The rearrangement links TRBV11-2 to TRBJ2-2; 10 nucleotides line up with TRBD2. The ends lost 4 bases at V and 0 bases at J; junction bases unmatched: 5. This CDR3 region has 17 residues. The V gene's germline CDR1 is SGHAT and CDR2 FQNNGV. This CDR3 reads CASSSGAGGANTGELFF. In nucleotides, the CDR3 is TGTGCCAGCAGCTCAGGAGCGGGAGGGGCGAACACCGGGGAGCTGTTTTTT.

Notes on this clone: The same CDR3 also results from other DNA sequences found in this sample. This rearrangement joins TRBV7-2 to TRBJ2-7, with TRBD2 matching over 12 bases. Germline V gene data show CDR1 as SGHTA and CDR2 as FQGNSA. The CDR3 extends over 15 amino acids. J lost 1 base, V lost 5 bases, and 3 bases had no gene match. In DNA form, the CDR3 reads TGTGCCAGCAGCCGCACTAGCGGGGGGTCCTACGAGCAGTACTTC. The encoded protein is CASSRTSGGSYEQYF.

Note on this clone: In the same sample, other DNA sequences code for this CDR3. The V call is TRBV27, the J call TRBJ2-3; D is unclear. Trimming removed 4 bases at V and 4 bases at J, with 3 bases between. The CDR3 consists of 11 residues. The germline V gene has CDR1 MNHEY and CDR2 SMNVEV (reference sequence). The CDR3 sequence is CASSSSDTQYF. In nucleotides, the CDR3 is TGTGCCAGCAGTTCCTCAGATACGCAGTATTTT.

CDR3 protein: CASSPGQALEQYF. The CDR3 bases are TGTGCCAGCAGTCCGGGACAGGCCCTGGAGCAGTACTTC. This chain joins TRBV6-5 and TRBJ2-7; 8 positions agree with TRBD1. J was trimmed by 7 bases and V by 5 bases; bases with no gene match: 7. The CDR3 length is 13 residues. CDR1 MNHEY and CDR2 SVGAGI come from the germline V gene.

This chain links TRBV29-1 with TRBJ2-7; 10 bases are a match to TRBD1. The CDR3 is 14 residues long. V dropped 6 bases and J dropped 9; count of bases not matched to a gene: 14. The V gene's germline CDR1 is SQVTM and CDR2 ANQGSEA. The CDR3, as DNA: TGCAGCGTCTCCGGGACAGGGGAATACGACGGGCAGTACTTC. This codes for CSVSGTGEYDGQYF.

The chain is built from TRBV6-1 and TRBJ1-5; a possible D gene is TRBD1 (5 bases). Looked up from germline, CDR1 is MNHNS and CDR2 is SASEGT. The ends were cut back, 7 bases at V and 7 bases at J, with 17 bases in the middle. The CDR3 spans 14 residues. This CDR3 reads CASTQTQGQQPQHF. CDR3 in DNA: TGTGCCAGCACCCAAACCCAGGGCCAACAGCCCCAGCATTTT.

The rearrangement links TRBV6-4 to TRBJ2-3; 7 bases match TRBD2. The CDR3 has 15 residues. The germline V gene has CDR1 MRHNA and CDR2 SNTAGT. V was pared by 0 bases and J by 4 bases, with 4 bases of the junction left unmatched. The CDR3 DNA sequence: TGTGCCAGCAGTGACTCCGGGGGGTCTTCAGATACGCAGTATTTT. Protein product: CASSDSGGSSDTQYF.

CDR3 protein: CASSLGATGGNQPQHF. The CDR3 DNA is TGTGCCAGCAGCTTAGGGGCGACAGGGGGAAATCAGCCCCAGCATTTT. V usage is TRBV11-2 and J usage is TRBJ1-5, with 9 nucleotides matching TRBD1. The CDR3 contains 16 residues. V gave up 1 base and J gave up 4 bases; unmatched junction bases: 5. In germline, CDR1 is SGHAT, CDR2 FQNNGV.

This chain joins TRBV4-3 and TRBJ1-1; tentative D call: TRBD1 (6 bases). Deletions cut 0 bases from V and 1 base from J, with 21 bases between. Germline V CDR1 and CDR2: LGHNA, YSLEER. The CDR3 runs 19 residues. In DNA form, the CDR3 reads TGCGCCAGCAGCCAAGATCTTCCGAACAGGGAAATATGGAACACTGAAGCTTTCTTT. Translated: CASSQDLPNREIWNTEAFF.